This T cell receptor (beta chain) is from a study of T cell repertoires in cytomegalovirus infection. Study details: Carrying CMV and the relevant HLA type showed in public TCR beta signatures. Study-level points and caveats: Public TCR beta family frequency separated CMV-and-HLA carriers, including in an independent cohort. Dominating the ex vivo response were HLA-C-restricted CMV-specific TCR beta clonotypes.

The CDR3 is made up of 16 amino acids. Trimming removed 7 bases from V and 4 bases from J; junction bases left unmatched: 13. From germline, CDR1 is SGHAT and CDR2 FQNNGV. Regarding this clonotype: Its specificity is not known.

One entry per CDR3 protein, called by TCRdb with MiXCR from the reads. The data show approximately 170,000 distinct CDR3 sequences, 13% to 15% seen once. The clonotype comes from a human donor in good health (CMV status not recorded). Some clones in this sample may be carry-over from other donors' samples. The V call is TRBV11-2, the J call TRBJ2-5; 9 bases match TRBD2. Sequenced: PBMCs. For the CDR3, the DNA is TGTGCCAGCAAAACGTTGCGGGGGGGCCTTGGAGAGACCCAGTACTTC. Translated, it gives CASKTLRGGLGETQYF.